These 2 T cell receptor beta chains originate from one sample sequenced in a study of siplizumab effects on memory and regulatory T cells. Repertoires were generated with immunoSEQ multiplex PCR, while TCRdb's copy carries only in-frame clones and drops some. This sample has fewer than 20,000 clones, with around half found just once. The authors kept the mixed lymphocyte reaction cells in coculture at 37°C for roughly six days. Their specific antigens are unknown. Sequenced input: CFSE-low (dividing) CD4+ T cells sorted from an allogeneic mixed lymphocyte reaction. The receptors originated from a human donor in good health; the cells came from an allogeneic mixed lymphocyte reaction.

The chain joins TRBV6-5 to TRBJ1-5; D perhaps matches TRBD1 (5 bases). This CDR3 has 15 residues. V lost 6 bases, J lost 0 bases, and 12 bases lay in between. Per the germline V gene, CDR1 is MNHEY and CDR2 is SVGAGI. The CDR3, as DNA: TGTGCCAGCAGACCCGGGACGGCTAGCAATCAGCCCCAGCATTTT. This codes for CASRPGTASNQPQHF.

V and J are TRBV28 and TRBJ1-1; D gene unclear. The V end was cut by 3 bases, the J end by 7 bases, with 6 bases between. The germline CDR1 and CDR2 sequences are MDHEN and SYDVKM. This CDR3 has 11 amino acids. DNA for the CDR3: TGTGCCAGCAGTTTTTTGGATGAAGCTTTCTTT. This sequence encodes CASSFLDEAFF.